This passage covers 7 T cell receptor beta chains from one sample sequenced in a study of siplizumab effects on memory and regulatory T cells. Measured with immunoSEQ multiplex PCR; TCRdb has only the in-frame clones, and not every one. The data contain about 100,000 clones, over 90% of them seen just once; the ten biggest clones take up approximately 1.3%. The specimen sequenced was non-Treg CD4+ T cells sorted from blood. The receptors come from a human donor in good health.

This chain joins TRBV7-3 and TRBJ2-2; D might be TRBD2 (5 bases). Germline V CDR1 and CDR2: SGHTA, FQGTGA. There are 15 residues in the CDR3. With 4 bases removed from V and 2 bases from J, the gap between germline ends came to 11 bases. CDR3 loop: CASSSSDLNTGELFF. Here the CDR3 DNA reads TGTGCCAGCAGCTCGTCGGACTTAAACACCGGGGAGCTGTTTTTT. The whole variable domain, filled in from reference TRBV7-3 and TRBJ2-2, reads GAGVSQTPSNKVTEKGKYVELRCDPISGHTALYWYRQSLGQGPEFLIYFQGTGAADDSGLPNDRFFAVRPEGSVSTLKIQRTERGDSAVYLCASSSSDLNTGELFFGEGSRLTVL.

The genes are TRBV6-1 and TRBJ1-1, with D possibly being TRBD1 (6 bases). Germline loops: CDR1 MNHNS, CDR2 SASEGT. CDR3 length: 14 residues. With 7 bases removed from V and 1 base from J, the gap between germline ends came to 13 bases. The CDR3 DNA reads TGTGCCAGCAAACAGGGAAGAGAGAACACTGAAGCTTTCTTT. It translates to CASKQGRENTEAFF.

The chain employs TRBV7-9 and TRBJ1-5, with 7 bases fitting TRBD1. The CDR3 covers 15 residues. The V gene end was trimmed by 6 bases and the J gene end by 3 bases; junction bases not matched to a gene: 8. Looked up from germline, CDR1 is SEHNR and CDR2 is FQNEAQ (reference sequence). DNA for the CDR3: TGTGCCAGCAGTCCAGGGGGGCAGTTCAATCAGCCCCAGCATTTT. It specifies CASSPGGQFNQPQHF.

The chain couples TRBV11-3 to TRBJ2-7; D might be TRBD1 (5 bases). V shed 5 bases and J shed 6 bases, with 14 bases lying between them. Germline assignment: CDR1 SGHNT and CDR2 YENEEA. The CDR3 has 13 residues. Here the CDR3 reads CASSMSQGREQYF. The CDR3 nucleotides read TGTGCCAGCAGCATGTCGCAGGGTCGCGAGCAGTACTTC.

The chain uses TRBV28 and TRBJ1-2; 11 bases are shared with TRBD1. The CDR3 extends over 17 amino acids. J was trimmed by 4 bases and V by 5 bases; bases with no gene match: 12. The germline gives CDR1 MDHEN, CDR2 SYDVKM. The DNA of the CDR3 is TGTGCCAGCAGTGTTCGGGACAGGGGGTGGAAGGGCTATGGCTACACCTTC. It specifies CASSVRDRGWKGYGYTF.

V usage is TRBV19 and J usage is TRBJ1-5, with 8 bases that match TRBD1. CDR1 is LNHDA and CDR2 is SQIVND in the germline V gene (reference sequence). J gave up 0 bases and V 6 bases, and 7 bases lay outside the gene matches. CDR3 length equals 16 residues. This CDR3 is CASRLDRGYSNQPQHF. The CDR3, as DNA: TGTGCCAGTAGACTCGACAGGGGCTATAGCAATCAGCCCCAGCATTTT.

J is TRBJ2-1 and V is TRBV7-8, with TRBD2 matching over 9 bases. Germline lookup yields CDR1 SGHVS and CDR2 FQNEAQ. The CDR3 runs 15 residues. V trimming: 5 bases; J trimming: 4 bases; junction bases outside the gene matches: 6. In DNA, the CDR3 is TGTGCCAGCAGCATTAGCGGGGGAACATACAATGAGCAGTTCTTC. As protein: CASSISGGTYNEQFF.